The T cell receptor (beta chain) under discussion was sequenced for a study of cytomegalovirus exposure and HLA in healthy donors. Overall study context: The 120 or so validation repertoires used a platform that matched the one used for the roughly 650 first-cohort repertoires, as a later analysis reported.

Whole-study findings and limits: According to a later analysis, TCR clusters from the first cohort tended to co-occur in the 120 or so validation repertoires. Among TCR beta chains, those listed as cytomegalovirus-associated numbered about 160.

Comment on this clone: What it binds is not known.

Measured with immunoSEQ multiplex PCR; TCRdb has only the in-frame clones, and not every one. Here the sample spans over 120,000 clones, approximately 94% being singletons. The study drew the donors from its approximately 130-subject validation cohort, separate from the roughly 700-subject first cohort. After removal of 2 bases from V and 4 bases from J, the junction contained 2 bases not matched to a gene. Germline CDR1 LNHNV, CDR2 YYDKDF (reference sequence). The CDR3 extends over 15 amino acids. The V call is TRBV15, the J call TRBJ2-1; 10 nucleotides match TRBD1. Material: PBMCs. The source of this sequence is a man younger than 35 in good health and CMV-seropositive. CDR3 DNA sequence: TGTGCCACCAGCAGACGGGGACAGGGGTACAATGAGCAGTTCTTC. The encoded protein is CATSRRGQGYNEQFF.